These 10 T cell receptor beta chains were all obtained from the same sample, sequenced in a study of T cells in Graves' hyperthyroidism and ophthalmopathy. Amplification of TCR beta CDR3 regions was performed using RNA transcripts as template. During a first-round RT-PCR of the TCR CDR3, the HTBI primer set was used. TCRdb reanalysed the multiplex PCR reads using MiXCR and keeps one entry per CDR3 protein. The sample consists of some 400,000 distinct CDR3 sequences, roughly 14% of them appearing once. What was sequenced was blood. These receptor sequences come from a man aged 30-40 years with Graves' hyperthyroidism that later progressed to Graves' ophthalmopathy.

This clonotype was counted a few times. The gene calls are TRBV14 and TRBJ2-1; D remains ambiguous. Germline V lookup: CDR1 SGHDN, CDR2 FVKESK. The CDR3 runs 13 residues. The V end was cut by 4 bases, the J end by 4 bases, with 8 bases between. CDR3 DNA: TGTGCCAGCAGCCCGACGTATTACAATGAGCAGTTCTTC. Amino acids: CASSPTYYNEQFF.

The chain joins TRBV10-3 to TRBJ1-5, with D possibly matching TRBD1 (5 bases). CDR1 ENHRY and CDR2 SYGVKD come from the germline V gene. V lost 3 bases and J lost 2, with 11 bases in between. This CDR3 is 15 amino acids long. CDR3 coding DNA: TGTGCCATCAGTGACCTAGTGGGGGGCAATCAGCCCCAGCATTTT. Its protein product is CAISDLVGGNQPQHF.

This clonotype was seen a handful of times. The chain links TRBV9 to TRBJ2-2; D possibly matches TRBD1 or TRBD2 (5 bases each). Germline CDR1 reads SGDLS; CDR2 reads YYNGEE. V was cut by 0 bases and J by 5 bases, with 14 bases left in between. The CDR3 extends over 16 amino acids. The CDR3 spells CASSVGGAVGTGELFF. In DNA form, the CDR3 reads TGTGCCAGCAGCGTAGGAGGGGCCGTTGGGACCGGGGAGCTGTTTTTT.

About this clonotype itself: The DNA is omitted, as the CDR3 cannot be located on it reliably, and the CDR3 follows TCRdb's listing. The V and J genes are TRBV7-9 and TRBJ2-7; TRBD2, the table's D call, lacks a check against the DNA. The CDR3 sequence runs 21 residues, both termini included. Germline CDR1 is SEHNR and CDR2 is FQNEAQ (reference sequence). CDR3 in amino acids: CASSFYICSADVSGPSYEQYF.

The chain joins TRBV2 to TRBJ2-1; possibly TRBD2 for D (5 bases). V was clipped by 8 bases and J by 6 bases, with 11 bases between them. The CDR3 length is 12 residues. Germline-derived CDR1 and CDR2 are SNHLY and FYNNEI. CDR3 amino acids: CASSGDINEQFF. As DNA, the CDR3 is TGTGCCAGCTCCGGGGATATCAATGAGCAGTTCTTC.

In this sample, this clonotype turned up many times. This chain uses TRBV3-1 with TRBJ1-1, with D unresolved. V dropped 1 base and J dropped 1 base, with 7 bases sitting between them. Germline assignment: CDR1 LGHDT and CDR2 YNNKEL (reference sequence). The CDR3 loop spans 14 amino acids. The CDR3 DNA reads as TGTGCCAGCAGCCAAGTAGGGCAGAACACTGAAGCTTTCTTT. It specifies CASSQVGQNTEAFF.

The chain is built from TRBV20-1 and TRBJ1-4, with D hard to call. The CDR3 consists of 14 residues. The germline V and J ends were trimmed by 5 bases and 0 bases, with 10 bases remaining between them. The germline CDR1 and CDR2 sequences are DFQATT and SNEGSKA (reference sequence). CDR3 DNA sequence: TGCAGTGCTTCGACTTATTCAACTAATGAAAAACTGTTTTTT. The encoded protein is CSASTYSTNEKLFF.

A few counts support this clonotype. The chain combines TRBV3-1 with TRBJ1-5, with D possibly TRBD1 on 5 matching bases. There are 13 residues in the CDR3. Trimming stripped 1 base from V and 8 bases from J, with 9 bases between. Germline V gives CDR1 LGHDT, CDR2 YNNKEL (reference sequence). The CDR3 here is CASSQARGKPQHF. The DNA for the CDR3 is TGTGCCAGCAGCCAAGCCCGGGGGAAGCCCCAGCATTTT.

This clonotype has just a few counts. V and J are TRBV6-1 and TRBJ2-7; D perhaps matches TRBD2 (5 bases). Germline CDR1 MNHNS, CDR2 SASEGT. The V and J ends lost 2 bases and 2 bases respectively, with 10 bases between them. The CDR3 loop spans 14 amino acids. CDR3 nucleotide sequence: TGTGCCAGCAGTGAATTGGCGGGCGCCTACGAGCAGTACTTC. Translated: CASSELAGAYEQYF.

This clonotype was seen ten or more times. This chain uses TRBV7-2 with TRBJ1-1, with no clear D. Trimming removed 1 base from V and 1 base from J, with 7 bases in between. The CDR3 runs 14 residues. Germline assignment: CDR1 SGHTA and CDR2 FQGNSA. CDR3 region: CASSLDFSNTEAFF. CDR3 in DNA: TGTGCCAGCAGCTTAGATTTTTCGAACACTGAAGCTTTCTTT. Full variable domain (missing parts from reference TRBV7-2 and TRBJ1-1): GAGVSQSPSNKVTEKGKDVELRCDPISGHTALYWYRQSLGQGLEFLIYFQGNSAPDKSGLPSDRFSAERTGGSVSTLTIQRTQQEDSAVYLCASSLDFSNTEAFFGQGTRLTVV.